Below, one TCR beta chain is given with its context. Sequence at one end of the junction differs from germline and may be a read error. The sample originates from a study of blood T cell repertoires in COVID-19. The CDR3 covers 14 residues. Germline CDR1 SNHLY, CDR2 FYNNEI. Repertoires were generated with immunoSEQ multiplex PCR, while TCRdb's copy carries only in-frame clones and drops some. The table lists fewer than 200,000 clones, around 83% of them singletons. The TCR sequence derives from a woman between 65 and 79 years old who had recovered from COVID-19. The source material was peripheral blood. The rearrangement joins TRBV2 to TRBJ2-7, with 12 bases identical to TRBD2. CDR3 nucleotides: TGTGCCAGCAGGGGAACTAGCGGGAGGCCCGGCCGGGGCTTC. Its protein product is CASRGTSGRPGRGF.